This T cell receptor (beta chain) was found in a study of blood T cells in healthy people across ages. Study findings and constraints: The unsorted PBMCs prevented any conclusive comparison of naive versus antigen-experienced cells.

The CDR3 sequence is 14 residues long. Germline CDR1 reads MDHEN; CDR2 reads SYDVKM. Trimming left V 2 bases short and J 8 bases short, with 15 bases between. On this clonotype: Its antigen is as yet unknown.

Alongside a J-beta primer mix, a sample-barcoded 5' primer served in a second PCR lasting roughly 6 to 12 cycles. In TCRdb, the 5' RACE reads were re-called with MiXCR into one record per CDR3 protein. The data show about 930,000 distinct CDR3 sequences, with 25% to 35% seen just once and 10% held by the top ten. The data also belong to a second study, concerning T cells of mothers and their children. That report notes: For each mother, over 10 million TCR beta CDR3 reads were obtained, and for each child, roughly 3.2 million.

The receptor was isolated from a woman aged 40 to 55 in good health. This chain uses TRBV28 with TRBJ1-1; D is unclear. Sequenced sample: blood. The CDR3 spells CASSLGDNIGEAFF. Written as DNA, the CDR3 is TGTGCCAGCAGTTTAGGTGACAATATCGGCGAAGCTTTCTTT.